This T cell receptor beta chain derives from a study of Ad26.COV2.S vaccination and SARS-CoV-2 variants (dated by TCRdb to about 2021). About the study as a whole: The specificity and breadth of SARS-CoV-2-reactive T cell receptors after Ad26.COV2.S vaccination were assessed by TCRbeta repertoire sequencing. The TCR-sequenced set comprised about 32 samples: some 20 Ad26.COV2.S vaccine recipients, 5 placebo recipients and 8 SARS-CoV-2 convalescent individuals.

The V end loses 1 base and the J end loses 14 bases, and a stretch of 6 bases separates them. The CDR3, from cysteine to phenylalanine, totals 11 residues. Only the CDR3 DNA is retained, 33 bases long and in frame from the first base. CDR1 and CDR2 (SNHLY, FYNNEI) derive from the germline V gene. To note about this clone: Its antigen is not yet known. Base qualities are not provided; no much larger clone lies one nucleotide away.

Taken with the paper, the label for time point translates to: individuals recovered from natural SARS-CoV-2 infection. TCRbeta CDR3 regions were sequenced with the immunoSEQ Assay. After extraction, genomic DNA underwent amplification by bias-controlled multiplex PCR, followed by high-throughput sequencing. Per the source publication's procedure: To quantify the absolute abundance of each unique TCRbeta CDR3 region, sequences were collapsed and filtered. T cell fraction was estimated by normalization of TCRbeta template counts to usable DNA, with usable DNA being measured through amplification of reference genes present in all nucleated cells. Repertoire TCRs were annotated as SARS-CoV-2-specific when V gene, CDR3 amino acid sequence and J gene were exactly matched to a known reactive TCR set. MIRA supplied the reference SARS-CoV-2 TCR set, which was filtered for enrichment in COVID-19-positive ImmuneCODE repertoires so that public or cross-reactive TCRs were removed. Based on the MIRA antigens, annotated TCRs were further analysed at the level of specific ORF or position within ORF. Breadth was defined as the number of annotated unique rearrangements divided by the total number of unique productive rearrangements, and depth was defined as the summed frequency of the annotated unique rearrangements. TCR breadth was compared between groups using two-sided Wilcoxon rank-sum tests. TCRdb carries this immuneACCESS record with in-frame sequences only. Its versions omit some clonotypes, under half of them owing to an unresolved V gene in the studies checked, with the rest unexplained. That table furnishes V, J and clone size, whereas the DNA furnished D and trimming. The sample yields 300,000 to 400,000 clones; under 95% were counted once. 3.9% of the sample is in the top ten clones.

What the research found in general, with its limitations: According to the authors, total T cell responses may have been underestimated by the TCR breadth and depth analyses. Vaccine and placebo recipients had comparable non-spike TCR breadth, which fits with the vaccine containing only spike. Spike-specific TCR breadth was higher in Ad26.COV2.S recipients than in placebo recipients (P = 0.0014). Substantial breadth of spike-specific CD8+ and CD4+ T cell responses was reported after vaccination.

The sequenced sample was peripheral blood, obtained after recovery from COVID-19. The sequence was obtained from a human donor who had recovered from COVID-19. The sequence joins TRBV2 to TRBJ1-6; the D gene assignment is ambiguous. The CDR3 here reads CASSEGMTLHF. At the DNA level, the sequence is TGTGCCAGCAGTGAAGGGATGACCCTCCACTTT.